A single sample is the source of the 30 T cell receptor beta chains below, sequenced in a study of blood T cell repertoires in COVID-19. TCRdb's copy holds only in-frame clones and misses some; the assay was immunoSEQ multiplex PCR. The sample contains roughly 71,000 clones, over 70% of which appear only once. Specimen: peripheral blood. These receptors were collected from a man in his 70s who had recovered from COVID-19.

The genes are TRBV7-3 and TRBJ2-3; possibly TRBD1 for D (5 bases). Germline values: CDR1 SGHTA, CDR2 FQGTGA. The V end lost 5 bases, the J end lost 2 bases, and 8 bases lay between the germline ends. The CDR3 consists of 13 residues. CDR3 protein: CASSARATDTQYF. The CDR3 DNA reads TGTGCCAGCAGCGCCAGGGCCACAGATACGCAGTATTTT.

V usage is TRBV5-8 and J usage is TRBJ2-3, with D possibly matching TRBD2 (5 bases). V was trimmed by 6 bases and J by 7 bases, leaving 12 bases between them. The CDR3 loop spans 12 amino acids. In germline, CDR1 is SGHTS, CDR2 YDEGEE. CDR3 in DNA: TGTGCCAGCACGCGCGAGCGGTATACGCAGTATTTT. As protein: CASTRERYTQYF.

This rearrangement joins TRBV7-3 to TRBJ1-5; TRBD1 matches 9 bases. This CDR3 has 15 residues. The V segment lost 4 bases and the J segment 6 bases; nucleotides outside the gene matches: 7. Germline CDR1 is SGHTA and CDR2 is FQGTGA. CDR3 DNA sequence: TGTGCCAGCAGCTCAACAGGGGGCTCTGGTCAGCCCCAGCATTTT. Protein: CASSSTGGSGQPQHF.

The chain uses TRBV7-9 and TRBJ1-1; D gene uncertain. There are 14 residues in the CDR3. The germline V gene has CDR1 SEHNR and CDR2 FQNEAQ (reference sequence). Trimming took 4 bases from V and 4 from J, leaving 13 bases between them. The CDR3 is CASSYSQPPTEAFF. DNA of the CDR3: TGTGCCAGCAGCTACTCCCAACCCCCCACTGAAGCTTTCTTT.

A few counts support this clone. The J gene is TRBJ1-5, the V gene TRBV12-5; D is unclear. The CDR3 runs to 12 residues. V was trimmed by 6 bases and J by 5 bases, leaving 8 bases between them. In germline, CDR1 is LGHNT, CDR2 FRNRAP. CDR3 loop: CASGKGDQPQHF. Written as DNA, the CDR3 is TGTGCTAGTGGAAAGGGAGATCAGCCCCAGCATTTT.

The chain uses TRBV7-8 and TRBJ1-2; TRBD1 matches at 7 bases. After removal of 0 bases from V and 8 bases from J, the junction contained 6 bases not matched to a gene. There are 14 residues in the CDR3. Germline V gene lookup returns CDR1 SGHVS and CDR2 FQNEAQ. DNA for the CDR3: TGTGCCAGCAGCTTAGCAGGGGGCGAGGGCGGCTACACCTTC. This translates into CASSLAGGEGGYTF.

V usage is TRBV30 and J usage is TRBJ1-4; D ambiguous. The germline CDR1 and CDR2 sequences are GTSNPN and SVGIG (reference sequence). Between the trimmed V and J ends, which lost 4 bases and 6 bases, there was a span of 12 bases. This CDR3 contains 13 residues. The CDR3 nucleotides are TGTGCCTGGACCCCAGCAGGTTATGAAAAACTGTTTTTT. It yields the protein CAWTPAGYEKLFF.

The chain couples TRBV3-1 (or the pseudogene TRBV3-2) to TRBJ2-3; 8 bases map to TRBD2. Germline V CDR1 and CDR2: LGHDT, YNNKEL (reference sequence). Germline trimming cut 4 bases from V and 0 bases from J; bases unmatched to any gene: 3. This CDR3 region has 15 residues. The CDR3 DNA sequence: TGTGCCAGCAGCCTGCTAGCGGGTAGCACAGATACGCAGTATTTT. Amino acids: CASSLLAGSTDTQYF.

This chain links TRBV27 with TRBJ2-5; possibly TRBD1 for D (8 bases). V lost 6 bases and J 7 bases, leaving 15 bases between the germline ends. This CDR3 contains 13 residues. Germline V gene lookup returns CDR1 MNHEY and CDR2 SMNVEV (reference sequence). CDR3 DNA sequence: TGTGCCAGCAGATCTACAGGGGGGGGGACCCAGTACTTC. It is translated as CASRSTGGGTQYF.

The V call is TRBV6-2 or TRBV6-3, the J call TRBJ2-5, with 12 bases identical to TRBD1. Losses at the gene ends were 0 bases for V and 3 bases for J; bases not matched to a gene: 2. The CDR3 sequence is 16 residues long. The germline V gene encodes CDR1 MNHEY and CDR2 SVGEGT. The CDR3 DNA follows: TGTGCCAGCAGTTACTCGGGACAGGGGGCTGAAGAGACCCAGTACTTC. This translates into CASSYSGQGAEETQYF.

The chain uses TRBV24-1 and TRBJ2-1; 9 bases are shared with TRBD2. This CDR3 has 15 amino acids. V dropped 9 bases and J dropped 2; count of bases not matched to a gene: 7. Germline CDR1 is KGHDR and CDR2 is SFDVKD. CDR3 residues: CATSRASGTYNEQFF. DNA for the CDR3: TGTGCCACCTCCCGGGCTAGCGGGACCTACAATGAGCAGTTCTTC.

The genes are TRBV12-3 or TRBV12-4 and TRBJ2-2; D remains unclear. V was shortened by 5 bases and J by 4 bases, with 5 bases between the two germline ends. The CDR3 contains 12 residues. The CDR3 region has the DNA TGTGCCAGCAGTCAGTCCACCGGGGAGCTGTTTTTT. Translated, it gives CASSQSTGELFF.

The sample holds a few counts of this clone. The gene calls are TRBV6-1 and TRBJ1-2; 11 bases are shared with TRBD1. The CDR3 spans 15 residues. The germline V gene has CDR1 MNHNS and CDR2 SASEGT. The junction had 8 bases not matched to a gene; V was cut back by 3 bases and J by 8 bases. The CDR3 region is CASSDDGQGARGYTF. In nucleotides, the CDR3 is TGTGCCAGCAGTGATGACGGACAGGGGGCTCGGGGCTACACCTTC.

Here the CDR3 reads CASRRQGSSTEAFF. CDR3 bases: TGTGCCAGCAGGCGACAGGGCTCGAGCACTGAAGCTTTCTTT. The gene calls are TRBV28 and TRBJ1-1; 7 bases map to TRBD1. This CDR3 is built from 14 residues. Germline loops: CDR1 MDHEN, CDR2 SYDVKM. V lost 6 bases to trimming and J lost 4 bases; unmatched junction nucleotides: 8.

This clone was detected only a few times. The chain couples TRBV9 to TRBJ2-3, with 7 bases matching TRBD2. CDR3 length: 17 amino acids. Germline CDR1 SGDLS, CDR2 YYNGEE. V shed 3 bases, J shed 2 bases, and the junction held 12 bases outside the gene matches. The CDR3, as DNA: TGTGCCAGCAGCGCGGACCCGGGACTACCGCACACAGATACGCAGTATTTT. Protein: CASSADPGLPHTDTQYF.

This clone was observed a single time. The rearrangement links TRBV5-4 to TRBJ1-1; the D gene is possibly TRBD1 (6 bases). V lost 4 bases to trimming and J lost 8 bases, with 12 bases between them. From germline, CDR1 is SGHNT and CDR2 YYREEE (reference sequence). The CDR3 is 12 residues long. The CDR3 reads CASSQDRREAFF. The CDR3 coding sequence is TGTGCCAGCAGCCAAGACAGGAGGGAAGCTTTCTTT. Full variable domain (missing parts from reference TRBV5-4 and TRBJ1-1): ETGVTQSPTHLIKTRGQQVTLRCSSQSGHNTVSWYQQALGQGPQFIFQYYREEENGRGNFPPRFSGLQFPNYSSELNVNALELDDSALYLCASSQDRREAFFGQGTRLTVV.

The chain has TRBV29-1 and TRBJ1-2; D remains unclear. The CDR3 has 12 amino acids. V was clipped by 7 bases and J by 5 bases, with 14 bases between them. Looked up from germline, CDR1 is SQVTM and CDR2 is ANQGSEA. CDR3: CSDSEGDYGYTF. CDR3 bases: TGCAGCGACTCCGAGGGTGATTATGGCTACACCTTC. The whole variable domain, remainder taken from reference TRBV29-1 and TRBJ1-2, is SAVISQKPSRDICQRGTSLTIQCQVDSQVTMMFWYRQQPGQSLTLIATANQGSEATYESGFVIDKFPISRPNLTFSTLTVSNMSPEDSSIYLCSDSEGDYGYTFGSGTRLTVV.

The J gene is TRBJ2-7, the V gene TRBV11-2; 8 bases agree with TRBD1. Per germline, CDR1 SGHAT and CDR2 FQNNGV. The V and J ends lost 3 bases and 1 base, in that order; junction bases with no gene match: 5. The CDR3 extends over 15 amino acids. The CDR3 region is CASSFNRDRSYEQYF. CDR3 bases: TGTGCCAGCAGCTTTAACCGGGACAGGTCCTACGAGCAGTACTTC. The complete variable domain, with remaining parts taken from reference TRBV11-2 and TRBJ2-7, reads EAGVAQSPRYKIIEKRQSVAFWCNPISGHATLYWYQQILGQGPKLLIQFQNNGVVDDSQLPKDRFSAERLKGVDSTLKIQPAKLEDSAVYLCASSFNRDRSYEQYFGPGTRLTVT.

The rearrangement joins TRBV11-2 to TRBJ2-2, with 8 bases that match TRBD2. The CDR3 length is 15 residues. Germline values: CDR1 SGHAT, CDR2 FQNNGV. V gave up 5 bases and J gave up 6 bases; unmatched junction bases: 8. The CDR3 is CASSRGGRTAGELFF. The DNA of the CDR3 is TGTGCCAGCAGCAGGGGCGGGAGGACTGCCGGGGAGCTGTTTTTT. The whole variable domain, filled in from reference TRBV11-2 and TRBJ2-2, reads EAGVAQSPRYKIIEKRQSVAFWCNPISGHATLYWYQQILGQGPKLLIQFQNNGVVDDSQLPKDRFSAERLKGVDSTLKIQPAKLEDSAVYLCASSRGGRTAGELFFGEGSRLTVL.

The chain links TRBV6-5 to TRBJ1-1; weak D call: TRBD1 (6 bases). CDR1 is MNHEY, CDR2 SVGAGI, per germline. V lost 5 bases to trimming and J lost 1 base, with 14 bases between them. The CDR3 spans 15 residues. CDR3 nucleotide sequence: TGTGCCAGCAGTATCCGACAGGACGAGAACACTGAAGCTTTCTTT. Protein: CASSIRQDENTEAFF.

The chain couples TRBV3-1 (or the pseudogene TRBV3-2) to TRBJ1-1; perhaps TRBD1 as D (6 bases). The germline V gene encodes CDR1 LGHDT and CDR2 YNNKEL (reference sequence). Trimming left V 4 bases short and J 1 base short, with 19 bases between. The CDR3 consists of 17 residues. The CDR3 spells CASSPYRVCRQNTEAFF. For the CDR3, the DNA is TGTGCCAGCAGCCCATACAGGGTTTGTAGGCAGAACACTGAAGCTTTCTTT.

The genes are TRBV7-9 and TRBJ1-2; D perhaps matches TRBD1 (6 bases). The CDR3 runs to 13 residues. Germline V gene sequence: CDR1 SEHNR, CDR2 FQNEAQ (reference sequence). V lost 6 bases and J 0 bases, leaving 8 bases between the germline ends. The CDR3 loop is CASRRTANYGYTF. The CDR3 DNA reads as TGTGCCAGCAGACGGACAGCTAACTATGGCTACACCTTC.

This clone was observed a handful of times. This chain uses TRBV6-5 with TRBJ2-3, with D maybe TRBD1 (5 bases). This CDR3 is 14 amino acids long. The V and J ends lost 5 bases and 1 base respectively, with 10 bases between them. The germline CDR1 and CDR2 sequences are MNHEY and SVGAGI. The CDR3 nucleotides are TGTGCCAGCAGTCTCGTAGGGGGCACAGATACGCAGTATTTT. Translation gives CASSLVGGTDTQYF.

The CDR3 bases are TGTGCCACCAGGGACAGGCTCGAGACTGAAGCTTTCTTT. This encodes CATRDRLETEAFF. The chain combines TRBV10-3 with TRBJ1-1; 8 bases line up with TRBD1. This CDR3 region has 13 residues. V lost 10 bases and J lost 5; bases outside the gene matches: 9. Germline CDR1 and CDR2: ENHRY and SYGVKD.

The chain carries TRBV6-5 and TRBJ2-1; unclear D gene. Germline CDR1 is MNHEY and CDR2 is SVGAGI. The V gene lost 6 bases and the J gene lost 4 bases, with 13 bases spanning the gap. The CDR3 is 14 residues long. The CDR3 sequence is CASRPRSGYNEQFF. The DNA for the CDR3 is TGTGCCAGCAGGCCCCGCTCCGGGTACAATGAGCAGTTCTTC.

V usage is TRBV7-2 and J usage is TRBJ1-2, with TRBD1 matching over 7 bases. Trimming at V came to 5 bases and at J to 2 bases, leaving 11 bases not matched to a gene. The CDR3 is 16 residues long. Germline loops: CDR1 SGHTA, CDR2 FQGNSA. Here the CDR3 DNA reads TGTGCCAGCAGCCTCCAACAGGGGAGAGGCAACTATGGCTACACCTTC. It yields the protein CASSLQQGRGNYGYTF.

V and J are TRBV19 and TRBJ1-5; 7 bases match TRBD1. The V gene end was trimmed by 3 bases and the J gene end by 7 bases; junction bases not matched to a gene: 12. Per the germline V gene, CDR1 is LNHDA and CDR2 is SQIVND (reference sequence). The CDR3 is 16 residues long. CDR3 DNA: TGTGCCAGTAGTATCGATGGAGGGGGCGCGGGACAGCCCCAGCATTTT. Its translation is CASSIDGGGAGQPQHF.

V is TRBV2 and J is TRBJ2-7; maybe TRBD1 (6 bases). Germline-derived CDR1 and CDR2 are SNHLY and FYNNEI. This CDR3 has 16 residues. Trimming stripped 6 bases from V and 4 bases from J, with 22 bases between. The CDR3 reads CASRGIRGAFIYEQYF. CDR3 in DNA: TGTGCCAGCAGGGGTATCAGGGGCGCCTTTATTTACGAGCAGTACTTC.

The chain couples TRBV4-3 to TRBJ2-3; D remains unclear. The CDR3 is 14 residues long. V lost 2 bases and J 12 bases, leaving 18 bases between the germline ends. Per the germline V gene, CDR1 is LGHNA and CDR2 is YSLEER. CDR3 DNA: TGCGCCAGCAGCCAAAGGAACTTCCCGGGTAGCCAGTATTTT. This translates into CASSQRNFPGSQYF.

The chain couples TRBV10-3 to TRBJ2-7; 7 positions agree with TRBD1. J lost 0 bases, V lost 3 bases, and 5 bases had no gene match. CDR3 length: 15 amino acids. CDR1 and CDR2 (germline): ENHRY, SYGVKD. The chain's CDR3 is CAISDSGTASYEQYF. As DNA, the CDR3 is TGTGCCATCAGTGATTCCGGGACAGCCTCCTACGAGCAGTACTTC.